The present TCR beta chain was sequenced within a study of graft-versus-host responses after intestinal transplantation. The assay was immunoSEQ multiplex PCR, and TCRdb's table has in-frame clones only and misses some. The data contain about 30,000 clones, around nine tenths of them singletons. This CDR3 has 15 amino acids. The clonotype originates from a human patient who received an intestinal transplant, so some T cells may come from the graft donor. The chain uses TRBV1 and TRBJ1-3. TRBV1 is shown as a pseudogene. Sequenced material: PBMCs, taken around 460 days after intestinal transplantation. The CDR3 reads CTIDGGHNSGNTIYF. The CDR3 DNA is TGCACCATTGACGGAGGACACAACTCTGGAAACACCATATATTTT.